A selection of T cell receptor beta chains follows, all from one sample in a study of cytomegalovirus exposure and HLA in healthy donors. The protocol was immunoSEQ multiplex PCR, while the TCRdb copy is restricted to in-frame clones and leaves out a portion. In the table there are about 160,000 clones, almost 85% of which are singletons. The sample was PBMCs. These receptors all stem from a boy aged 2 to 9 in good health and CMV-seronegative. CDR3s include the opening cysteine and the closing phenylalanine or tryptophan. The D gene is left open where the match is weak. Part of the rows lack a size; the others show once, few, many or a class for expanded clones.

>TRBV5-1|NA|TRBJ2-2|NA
CASSFEDTGELFF
TGCGCCAGCAGCTTCGAGGACACCGGGGAGCTGTTTTTT
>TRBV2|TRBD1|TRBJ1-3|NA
CASSQGGDSSGNTIYF
TGTGCCAGCAGCCAAGGGGGCGACTCCTCTGGAAACACCATATATTTT
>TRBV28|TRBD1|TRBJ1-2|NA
CASSLDRGPDGGYTF
TGTGCCAGCAGTTTGGACAGGGGGCCAGATGGGGGCTACACCTTC
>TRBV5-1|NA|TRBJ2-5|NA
CASMLQETQYF
TGCGCCAGCATGCTACAAGAGACCCAGTACTTC
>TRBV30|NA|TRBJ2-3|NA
CAWSAPLGRVGGSDTQYF
TGTGCCTGGAGCGCCCCCCTCGGCAGGGTGGGCGGCTCAGATACGCAGTATTTT
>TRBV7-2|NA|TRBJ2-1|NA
CASSLLAVYNEQFF
TGTGCCAGCAGCTTACTTGCGGTTTACAATGAGCAGTTCTTC
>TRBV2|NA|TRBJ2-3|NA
CASKSSSTDTQYF
TGTGCCAGCAAGAGTTCGAGCACAGATACGCAGTATTTT
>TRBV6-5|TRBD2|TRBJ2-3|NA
CASRRLAAPDTQYF
TGTGCCAGCAGGAGACTAGCGGCCCCAGATACCCAGTATTTT
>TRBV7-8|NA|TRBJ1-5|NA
CASSFQAGFNSNQPQHF
TGTGCCAGCAGCTTCCAGGCAGGCTTTAATAGCAATCAGCCCCAGCATTTT
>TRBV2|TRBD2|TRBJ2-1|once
CASSHKKAGTSFRRSSYNEQFF
TGTGCCAGCAGTCACAAAAAGGCAGGGACTAGTTTTCGTAGGAGCTCCTACAATGAGCAGTTCTTC
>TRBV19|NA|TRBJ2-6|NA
CASSITGEGANVLTF
TGTGCCAGTAGTATAACCGGAGAAGGGGCCAACGTCCTGACTTTC
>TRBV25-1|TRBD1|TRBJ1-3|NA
CASSLGGARGNTIYF
TGTGCCAGCAGTCTAGGGGGCGCGAGGGGAAACACCATATATTTT
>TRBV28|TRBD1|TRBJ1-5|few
CASSQDRDYQPQHF
TGTGCCAGCAGCCAGGACAGGGACTATCAGCCCCAGCATTTT
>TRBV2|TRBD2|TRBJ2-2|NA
CASRTPLAGGPGTGELFF
TGTGCCAGCCGAACTCCCCTAGCGGGAGGGCCGGGCACCGGGGAGCTGTTTTTT
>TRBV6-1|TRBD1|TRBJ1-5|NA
CASSEARTGLRPQHF
TGTGCCAGCAGTGAAGCGAGGACAGGACTGCGCCCCCAGCATTTT
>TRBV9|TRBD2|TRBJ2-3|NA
CASSVGPGLAEIDTQYF
TGTGCCAGCAGCGTAGGTCCGGGACTAGCGGAAATAGATACGCAGTATTTT
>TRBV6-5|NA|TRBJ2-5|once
CASSYSEGLEETQYF
TGTGCCAGCAGTTACTCGGAAGGACTGGAAGAGACCCAGTACTTC
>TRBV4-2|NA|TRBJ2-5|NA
CASSQERLRVQETQYF
TGTGCCAGCAGCCAAGAAAGGCTTCGGGTTCAAGAGACCCAGTACTTC
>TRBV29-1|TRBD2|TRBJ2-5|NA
CSVRSGVQETQYF
TGCAGCGTCCGTAGCGGGGTACAAGAGACCCAGTACTTC
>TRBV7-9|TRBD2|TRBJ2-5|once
CASSLGLAGDVETQYF
TGTGCCAGCAGCTTAGGATTAGCGGGAGACGTGGAGACCCAGTACTTC
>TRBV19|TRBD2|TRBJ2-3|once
CASSIPSGSPDTQYF
TGTGCCAGTAGTATCCCTAGCGGGAGCCCAGATACGCAGTATTTT
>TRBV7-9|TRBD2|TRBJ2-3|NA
CASGSTSGRAENKYF
TGTGCCAGCGGATCGACTAGCGGGAGGGCCGAGAACAAGTATTTT
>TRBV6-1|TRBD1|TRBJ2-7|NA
CASRWGTVSYEQYF
TGTGCCAGCAGGTGGGGGACAGTCTCCTACGAGCAGTACTTC
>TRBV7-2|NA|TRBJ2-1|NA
CASSFQGIDNEQFF
TGTGCCAGCAGCTTCCAGGGGATCGACAATGAGCAGTTCTTC
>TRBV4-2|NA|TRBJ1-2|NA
CASSQVRGDYGYTF
TGTGCCAGCAGCCAAGTACGGGGGGACTATGGCTACACCTTC
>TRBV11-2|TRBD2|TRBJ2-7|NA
CASRVGRGSSYEQYF
TGTGCCAGCAGGGTCGGGCGGGGGAGCTCCTACGAGCAGTACTTC
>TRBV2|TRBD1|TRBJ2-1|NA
CASGDRGLEQFF
TGTGCCAGCGGGGACAGGGGGCTTGAGCAGTTCTTC
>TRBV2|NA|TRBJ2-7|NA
CASRQGYEQYF
TGTGCCAGCAGACAGGGATACGAGCAGTACTTC
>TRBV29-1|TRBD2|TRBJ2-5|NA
CSVEGLAGIQETQYF
TGCAGCGTTGAAGGATTAGCGGGAATCCAAGAGACCCAGTACTTC
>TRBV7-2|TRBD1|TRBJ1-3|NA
CASSVTGGGTTIYF
TGTGCCAGCAGCGTCACAGGGGGCGGGACCACCATATATTTT
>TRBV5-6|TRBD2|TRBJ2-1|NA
CASSLGPGLAGVNEQFF
TGTGCCAGCAGCTTGGGTCCCGGGCTAGCGGGAGTCAATGAGCAGTTCTTC
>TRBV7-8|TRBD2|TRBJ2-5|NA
CASRNDSGRALKSLGETQYF
TGTGCCAGCAGGAATGATAGCGGGAGGGCCCTCAAATCATTAGGGGAGACCCAGTACTTC
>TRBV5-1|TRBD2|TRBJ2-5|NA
CASSFLSSGDQETQYF
TGCGCCAGCAGCTTTCTTTCTAGCGGGGACCAAGAGACCCAGTACTTC
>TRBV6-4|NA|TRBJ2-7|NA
CASSDGREQYF
TGTGCCAGCAGTGACGGGCGAGAGCAGTACTTC
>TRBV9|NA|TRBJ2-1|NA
CASSVVASYNEQFF
TGTGCCAGCAGCGTAGTAGCTTCCTACAATGAGCAGTTCTTC
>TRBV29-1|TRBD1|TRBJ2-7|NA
CSVQGTGRYEQYF
TGCAGCGTTCAAGGGACAGGGAGATACGAGCAGTACTTC
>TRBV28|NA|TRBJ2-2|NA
CASSFRLALTGELFF
TGTGCCAGCAGTTTCAGGCTAGCCCTAACCGGGGAGCTGTTTTTT
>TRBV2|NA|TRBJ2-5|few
CASSDIRETQYF
TGTGCCAGCAGTGATATCCGAGAGACCCAGTACTTC
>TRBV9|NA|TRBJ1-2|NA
CTPWRAYYGYTF
TGTACCCCGTGGAGGGCGTACTATGGCTACACCTTC
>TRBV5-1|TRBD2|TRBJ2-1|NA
CASSLVPAGEGNEQFF
TGCGCCAGCAGCTTGGTGCCAGCGGGAGAGGGCAATGAGCAGTTCTTC
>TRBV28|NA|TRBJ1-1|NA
CASSSRQENTEAFF
TGTGCCAGCAGTTCTCGACAGGAGAACACTGAAGCTTTCTTT
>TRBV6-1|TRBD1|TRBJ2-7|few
CASTSYRGTYEQYF
TGTGCCAGCACTTCCTACAGGGGGACCTACGAGCAGTACTTC
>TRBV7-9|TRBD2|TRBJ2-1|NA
CASSFPGPGLAGRYNEQFF
TGTGCCAGCAGCTTCCCCGGCCCGGGACTAGCGGGACGCTACAATGAGCAGTTCTTC
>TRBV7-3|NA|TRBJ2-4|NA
CASSSGAKNIQYF
TGTGCCAGCAGCTCTGGCGCCAAAAACATTCAGTACTTC
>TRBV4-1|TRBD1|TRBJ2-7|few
CASSHHGGPGTGGYEQYF
TGCGCCAGCAGCCACCATGGCGGCCCCGGGACAGGGGGCTACGAGCAGTACTTC
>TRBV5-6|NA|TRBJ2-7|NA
CASSVAGGYEQYF
TGTGCCAGCAGCGTCGCAGGGGGGTACGAGCAGTACTTC
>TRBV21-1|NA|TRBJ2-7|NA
CASSQTSGRNSYEQYF
TGTGCCAGCAGCCAGACTAGCGGGAGAAACTCCTACGAGCAGTACTTC
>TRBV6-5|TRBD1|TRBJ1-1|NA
CASSSTGVGTEAFF
TGTGCCAGCAGTTCCACAGGGGTGGGAACTGAAGCTTTCTTT
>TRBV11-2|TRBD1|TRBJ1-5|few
CASSSQGRGNQPQHF
TGTGCCAGCAGCTCACAGGGGAGAGGCAATCAGCCCCAGCATTTT
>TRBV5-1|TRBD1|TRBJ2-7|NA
CASSLWYGQGAKYEQYF
TGCGCCAGCAGCTTGTGGTATGGGCAGGGGGCTAAGTACGAGCAGTACTTC